One and the same sample provided the 24 T cell receptor beta chains below, sequenced in a study of T-cell memory formation after mild COVID-19 (dated by TCRdb to 2020 to 2023). The library came from 5' RACE. These reads were obtained on an Illumina NovaSeq 6000. Using fastp trimming at Q25 and MiXCR clonotype assembly, TCRdb reanalyzed the public sequencing data and kept in-frame beta chains. Here each entry gathers all rows of one CDR3 protein and keeps the most common genes and DNA. The sample table contains roughly 250,000 distinct CDR3 sequences; only one count was recorded for approximately 16% of them. The top ten hold 3.5% of the sample. The sequencing sample was made of PBMCs or a T cell subset sorted from them (not recorded which). The receptors shown here come from a young man who had mild COVID-19 (a few samples of this study predate the infection). The sample titles of this study are shuffled in the database, so cell type and time point are left out; the donor was told from shared clones.

V and J are TRBV6-6 and TRBJ1-1; D not certain. The CDR3 loop spans 14 amino acids. Per the germline V gene, CDR1 is MNHNY and CDR2 is SVGAGI (reference sequence). Trimming cost V 5 bases and J 4 bases, with 14 bases left between them. The CDR3: CASSAKPGSTEAFF. The CDR3 region has the DNA TGTGCCAGCAGTGCGAAGCCCGGGAGCACTGAAGCTTTCTTT.

The table lists this clonotype with a few counts. The chain has TRBV7-2 and TRBJ2-7; 7 positions agree with TRBD1. CDR3 length: 15 amino acids. Germline lookup yields CDR1 SGHTA and CDR2 FQGNSA. V lost 4 bases and J lost 0; bases outside the gene matches: 6. The DNA for the CDR3 is TGTGCCAGCAGCTCTGACAGGGTTCTCTCCTACGAGCAGTACTTC. Protein: CASSSDRVLSYEQYF.

The chain links TRBV5-1 to TRBJ2-5; possibly TRBD1 or TRBD2 for D (5 bases each). Germline V CDR1 and CDR2: SGHRS, YFSETQ. CDR3 size: 15 residues. V was trimmed by 1 base and J by 0 bases, leaving 10 bases between them. The CDR3 is CASSLTGPYQETQYF. DNA for the CDR3: TGCGCCAGCAGCTTGACGGGACCCTACCAAGAGACCCAGTACTTC.

There are a few counts of this clonotype. The V gene is TRBV7-3, the J gene TRBJ2-3; 10 positions match TRBD1. Germline V gene lookup returns CDR1 SGHTA and CDR2 FQGTGA. The CDR3 loop spans 15 amino acids. V lost 3 bases and J lost 4; bases outside the gene matches: 4. CDR3 region: CASSFSGTGADTQYF. The CDR3 coding sequence is TGTGCCAGCAGCTTCTCCGGGACAGGGGCAGATACGCAGTATTTT.

The V call is TRBV28, the J call TRBJ1-5; 7 bases agree with TRBD1. V was clipped by 5 bases and J by 6 bases; unmatched bases: 10. The CDR3 runs to 15 residues. Germline V gene data show CDR1 as MDHEN and CDR2 as SYDVKM. This chain's CDR3 is CASSPGGWAVQPQHF. DNA for the CDR3: TGTGCCAGCAGTCCAGGGGGGTGGGCTGTTCAGCCCCAGCATTTT.

This clonotype was found a few times. The chain is built from TRBV5-6 and TRBJ2-7; 7 nucleotides agree with TRBD1. The CDR3 consists of 14 residues. With 4 bases clipped from V and 2 bases from J, the junction kept 6 bases outside the gene matches. The germline gives CDR1 SGHDT, CDR2 YYEEEE. DNA for the CDR3: TGTGCCAGCAGCCCTGGGACAGACCCCTACGAGCAGTACGTC. Protein sequence: CASSPGTDPYEQYV.

A word on this clonotype: A junction end diverges from the germline sequence, so it may reflect a read error. The CDR3 bases are TGTGCCAGCAGCCTAGCGGTCGCCAGGGGAACCATATATTTT. Amino acids: CASSLAVARGTIYF. The chain uses TRBV7-6 and TRBJ1-3, with D possibly matching TRBD1 (6 bases). Germline-derived CDR1 and CDR2 are SGHVS and FNYEAQ. The CDR3 is 14 residues long.

This chain uses TRBV7-9 with TRBJ2-1; a possible D gene is TRBD1 (6 bases). The CDR3 length is 17 residues. V gave up 5 bases and J gave up 4 bases, with 21 bases separating them. CDR1 and CDR2 from the germline V gene are SEHNR and FQNEAQ (reference sequence). The CDR3 protein is CASSPDRSRRGYNEQFF. CDR3 nucleotide sequence: TGTGCCAGCAGCCCCGACAGGTCCCGACGGGGTTACAATGAGCAGTTCTTC.

This clonotype was found a few times. The rearrangement links TRBV11-1 to TRBJ1-2, with D unclear. The CDR3 is made up of 15 amino acids. Trimming cost V 5 bases and J 2 bases, with 15 bases left between them. CDR1 and CDR2 from the germline V gene are SGHAT and FQDESV (reference sequence). The CDR3 protein is CASSARSLGNYGYTF. In DNA, the CDR3 is TGTGCCAGCAGCGCGAGGTCACTGGGGAACTATGGCTACACCTTC.

V usage is TRBV18 and J usage is TRBJ1-3, with unresolved D. The germline V gene has CDR1 KGHSH and CDR2 LQKENI. Between the trimmed V and J ends, which lost 2 bases and 2 bases, there was a span of 13 bases. CDR3 length: 16 residues. CDR3 nucleotide sequence: TGTGCCAGCTCACCAAGTTTCACAGCGACTGGAAACACCATATATTTT. It yields the protein CASSPSFTATGNTIYF.

In its sample, this clonotype was seen a few times. The chain combines TRBV11-2 with TRBJ2-3, with 7 bases identical to TRBD1. V gave up 3 bases and J gave up 3 bases; unmatched junction bases: 3. The germline CDR1 and CDR2 sequences are SGHAT and FQNNGV. The CDR3 spans 14 residues. The CDR3 is CASSFHRGTDTQYF. The CDR3 coding sequence is TGTGCCAGCAGCTTCCACAGGGGTACAGATACGCAGTATTTT.

The sample holds a few counts of this clonotype. The chain is built from TRBV10-3 and TRBJ2-7; a weak D match, TRBD1 (6 bases). This CDR3 spans 14 amino acids. The V gene's germline CDR1 is ENHRY and CDR2 SYGVKD. V lost 3 bases and J 1 base, leaving 10 bases between the germline ends. The CDR3 region has the DNA TGTGCCATCAGTGACCAGGGGTCGTCCTACGAGCAGTACTTC. Translation gives CAISDQGSSYEQYF.

This clonotype came up a few times. The chain is built from TRBV3-1 and TRBJ2-2, with D unclear. The CDR3 has 15 residues. Germline V CDR1 and CDR2: LGHDT, YNNKEL (reference sequence). V was shortened by 1 base and J by 7 bases, with 13 bases between the two germline ends. CDR3 sequence reads: CASSQVTSVGGELFF. The CDR3 region has the DNA TGTGCCAGCAGCCAAGTAACAAGCGTGGGCGGGGAGCTGTTTTTT.

The chain recombines TRBV2 with TRBJ1-1, with D uncertain. The CDR3 covers 14 residues. CDR1 and CDR2 (germline): SNHLY, FYNNEI. Trimming left V 7 bases short and J 2 bases short, with 14 bases between. The CDR3 DNA is TGTGCCAGCACTTCACTCGCGGCCAACACTGAAGCTTTCTTT. Amino acid sequence: CASTSLAANTEAFF.

The chain couples TRBV20-1 to TRBJ1-2, with a tentative D call TRBD1 (5 bases). V was clipped by 3 bases and J by 8 bases, with 16 bases between them. The CDR3 is 13 residues long. The germline V gene encodes CDR1 DFQATT and CDR2 SNEGSKA (reference sequence). The CDR3 loop reads CSARDPGQGGYTF. For the CDR3, the DNA is TGCAGTGCTAGGGATCCCGGGCAGGGAGGCTACACCTTC.

V usage is TRBV5-1 and J usage is TRBJ2-1, with a possible D match to TRBD2 (6 bases). This CDR3 is 12 amino acids long. V lost 4 bases and J 11 bases, leaving 13 bases between the germline ends. From germline, CDR1 is SGHRS and CDR2 YFSETQ. This CDR3 is CASSSDSGKQFF. For the CDR3, the DNA is TGCGCCAGCAGCAGTGATAGCGGTAAGCAGTTCTTC.

This clonotype showed up just a few times. The chain combines TRBV29-1 with TRBJ1-1; D perhaps matches TRBD1 (6 bases). This CDR3 spans 15 amino acids. Trimming cost V 3 bases and J 0 bases, with 14 bases left between them. Germline CDR1 reads SQVTM; CDR2 reads ANQGSEA. CDR3 DNA: TGCAGCGTTGAGGGGGCGACTAAATTGAACACTGAAGCTTTCTTT. Translating gives CSVEGATKLNTEAFF.

In its sample, this clonotype was seen a few times. The rearrangement links TRBV4-1 to TRBJ2-3; the D gene is possibly TRBD2 (6 bases). V lost 8 bases and J lost 4, with 19 bases in between. Germline V lookup: CDR1 MGHRA, CDR2 YSYEKL. The CDR3 runs to 15 residues. This CDR3 is CASQAVGGEADTQYF. In DNA form, the CDR3 reads TGCGCCAGCCAGGCCGTCGGCGGGGAGGCAGATACGCAGTATTTT.

About this clonotype itself: Possible read error: a much larger clone is one base away. This chain links TRBV7-2 with TRBJ1-5; 7 bases agree with TRBD1. V was pared by 3 bases and J by 5 bases, with 1 base of the junction left unmatched. Germline V gene sequence: CDR1 SGHTA, CDR2 FQGNSA. This CDR3 comprises 13 residues. CDR3 sequence (DNA): TGTGCCAGCAGCTTCCAGGGGGATCAGCCCCAGCATTTT. Its translation: CASSFQGDQPQHF.

This clonotype came up many times. The rearrangement links TRBV5-1 to TRBJ1-2; possibly TRBD1 for D (5 bases). The germline V gene has CDR1 SGHRS and CDR2 YFSETQ. Trimming pared 0 bases from V and 2 bases from J, leaving 14 bases between. This CDR3 has 16 amino acids. CDR3 in DNA: TGCGCCAGCAGCTTGGACGCCGGGACGGGGAACTATGGCTACACCTTC. Encoded protein: CASSLDAGTGNYGYTF.

The chain has TRBV5-1 and TRBJ2-3; 12 positions match TRBD2. The germline V gene encodes CDR1 SGHRS and CDR2 YFSETQ. J gave up 0 bases and V 4 bases, and 9 bases lay outside the gene matches. This CDR3 has 18 amino acids. CDR3 in DNA: TGCGCCAGCAGCCTAGGACTAGCGGGGAGTGATAGCACAGATACGCAGTATTTT. Translating gives CASSLGLAGSDSTDTQYF. Full variable domain (remainder filled in from reference TRBV5-1 and TRBJ2-3): KAGVTQTPRYLIKTRGQQVTLSCSPISGHRSVSWYQQTPGQGLQFLFEYFSETQRNKGNFPGRFSGRQFSNSRSEMNVSTLELGDSALYLCASSLGLAGSDSTDTQYFGPGTRLTVL.

This clonotype was counted a few times. The gene calls are TRBV7-2 and TRBJ1-1, with D uncertain. V lost 0 bases, J lost 3 bases, and 8 bases lay in between. The CDR3 runs to 14 residues. Looked up from germline, CDR1 is SGHTA and CDR2 is FQGNSA. The DNA for the CDR3 is TGTGCCAGCAGCTTAGCCAAGTGGCACACTGAAGCTTTCTTT. Amino acids: CASSLAKWHTEAFF.

The rearrangement uses TRBV19 and TRBJ2-3; D is unresolved. The germline gives CDR1 LNHDA, CDR2 SQIVND (reference sequence). This CDR3 is 12 amino acids long. Trimming took off 3 bases at V and 6 bases at J, with 7 bases between the two ends. For the CDR3, the DNA is TGTGCCAGTAGTATTTCATCGGATACGCAGTATTTT. Residues: CASSISSDTQYF.

This clonotype appeared a few times. The chain carries TRBV5-4 and TRBJ2-2; tentative D call: TRBD1 (6 bases). The V and J ends lost 3 bases and 4 bases respectively, with 16 bases between them. This CDR3 has 16 amino acids. Germline V gene data show CDR1 as SGHNT and CDR2 as YYREEE (reference sequence). CDR3: CASSSYDVGATGELFF. The CDR3 nucleotides read TGTGCCAGCAGCTCCTACGACGTGGGGGCCACCGGGGAGCTGTTTTTT.